Here is one T cell receptor (beta chain) with its context. Its antigen is unidentified. Repertoires were generated with immunoSEQ multiplex PCR, while TCRdb's copy carries only in-frame clones and drops some. The sample has 1,400,000 or so clones, about 98.5% seen once. This CDR3 contains 16 residues. Trimming pared 4 bases from V and 4 bases from J, leaving 20 bases between. CDR1 is SQVTM, CDR2 ANQGSEA, per germline. This sample stems from a study of shared clonotypes between healthy human individuals. Findings of the study overall: Unshared clonotypes carried lower generation probabilities than those common to all four donors. A generally larger estimated richness was seen in naive subsets than in memory subsets. Rarefaction revealed incomplete sorted-subset sequencing despite large depth. With a few donors compared, approximately 5% of naive CD4 clonotypes were shared.

This receptor was obtained from a man under 40 in good health. The genes are TRBV29-1 and TRBJ2-1; D is perhaps TRBD2 (6 bases). The sample taken for sequencing was naive CD4+ T cells sorted from blood. Subset reported: CD45RA+ positively selected. CDR3 in amino acids: CSVAGLKAGRYNEQFF. The CDR3 bases are TGCAGCGTTGCGGGTTTGAAGGCGGGACGTTACAATGAGCAGTTCTTC.